Listed below are T cell receptor beta chains from one sample, sequenced in a study of blood T cell repertoires in COVID-19. TCRdb's table, derived via immunoSEQ multiplex PCR, lists solely in-frame clones and lacks some. The profile shows 200,000 to 300,000 clones, around four fifths of them singletons. Source material: peripheral blood. These receptors were obtained from a man aged 45-65 years with acute or convalescent COVID-19. The CDR3 runs from the conserved cysteine through the conserved F or W. Fields, in order: J gene, V gene, D gene, clone size, CDR3 length, CDR3 protein, CDR3 DNA. The D gene is left open where the match is weak. Clone size is given for some rows only: seen once, a few or many times, or a class if the clone is expanded.

>TRBJ2-5|TRBV19|.|.|14
CASSMGRAPETQYF
TGTGCCAGTAGTATGGGCAGGGCGCCAGAGACCCAGTACTTC
>TRBJ2-3|TRBV11-2|.|.|13
CASSLVETDTQYF
TGTGCCAGCAGCTTAGTGGAGACAGATACGCAGTATTTT
>TRBJ1-1|TRBV18|.|few|14
CASSAGFLNTEAFF
TGTGCCAGCTCCGCGGGGTTTCTGAACACTGAAGCTTTCTTT
>TRBJ1-2|TRBV5-4|TRBD1|.|15
CASSGTGTGFYGYTF
TGTGCCAGCAGCGGAACCGGGACAGGATTCTATGGCTACACCTTC
>TRBJ1-3|TRBV5-4|.|.|12
CASSSGTSTIYF
TGTGCCAGCAGCTCGGGGACATCCACCATATATTTT
>TRBJ2-2|TRBV7-9|.|.|12
CASRSNTGELFF
TGTGCCAGCAGGAGTAACACCGGGGAGCTGTTTTTT
>TRBJ1-4|TRBV6-6|TRBD1|.|15
CASTVQGTPNEKLFF
TGTGCCAGCACCGTACAGGGGACTCCTAATGAAAAACTGTTTTTT
>TRBJ2-5|TRBV28|.|.|15
CASSQPQGNQETQYF
TGTGCCAGCAGCCAGCCCCAGGGGAATCAAGAGACCCAGTACTTC
>TRBJ2-7|TRBV7-8|.|.|14
CASSLADSTYEQYF
TGTGCCAGCAGCTTAGCAGACAGCACCTACGAGCAGTACTTC
>TRBJ2-7|TRBV19|TRBD2|.|15
CASSIGTSGRSEQYF
TGTGCCAGTAGTATAGGGACTAGCGGGAGATCCGAGCAGTACTTC
>TRBJ1-2|TRBV18|.|.|13
CASSPETVSGYTF
TGTGCCAGCTCACCGGAGACAGTCTCTGGCTACACCTTC
>TRBJ2-7|TRBV18|TRBD2|.|15
CASSLQTSGSYEQYF
TGTGCCAGCTCACTCCAGACTAGCGGGAGCTACGAGCAGTACTTC
>TRBJ1-1|TRBV18|.|few|14
CASSLADRGTEAFF
TGTGCCAGCTCACTCGCGGACCGGGGAACTGAAGCTTTCTTT
>TRBJ1-5|TRBV29-1|TRBD1|.|14
CSVPDRAGSQPQHF
TGCAGCGTACCAGACAGGGCAGGTAGTCAGCCCCAGCATTTT